One sample yielded the 27 T cell receptor beta chains listed below, sequenced in a study of blood T cell repertoires in COVID-19. Clones were read by immunoSEQ multiplex PCR, and TCRdb kept only the in-frame ones, dropping some. The sample lists 310,000 or so clones; about 91% were seen once. Sequenced input: peripheral blood. The receptors originated from a man aged 25 to 40 with COVID-19, enrolled during active disease.

This clone was found once. The chain is built from TRBV27 and TRBJ1-2; D unclear. CDR1 and CDR2 from the germline V gene are MNHEY and SMNVEV (reference sequence). The CDR3 consists of 13 residues. V lost 3 bases and J lost 3, with 8 bases in between. The CDR3: CASSLVGDYGYTF. The CDR3 DNA follows: TGTGCCAGCAGTTTGGTCGGAGACTATGGCTACACCTTC.

The chain joins TRBV5-1 to TRBJ1-2, with D maybe TRBD1 (6 bases). The CDR3 covers 14 residues. Germline V gene lookup returns CDR1 SGHRS and CDR2 YFSETQ. V shed 4 bases and J shed 0 bases, with 10 bases lying between them. This CDR3 is CASSERGSNYGYTF. CDR3 sequence (DNA): TGCGCCAGCAGCGAAAGGGGGTCTAACTATGGCTACACCTTC.

V is TRBV18 and J is TRBJ1-5; possibly TRBD1 for D (5 bases). Germline V gives CDR1 KGHSH, CDR2 LQKENI. The CDR3 spans 17 residues. V dropped 0 bases and J dropped 7 bases, with 19 bases sitting between them. The CDR3 DNA follows: TGTGCCAGCTCACCACCGGGTGGACACCAGCTCTTGCAGCCCCAGCATTTT. This translates into CASSPPGGHQLLQPQHF.

This chain links TRBV30 with TRBJ2-1; 12 bases match TRBD1. V lost 5 bases, J lost 9 bases, and 8 bases stayed unmatched. This CDR3 spans 14 amino acids. Germline CDR1 reads GTSNPN; CDR2 reads SVGIG (reference sequence). The CDR3 nucleotides are TGTGCCTGGGAGGCGGGACAGGGGGCGGCTGAGCAGTTCTTC. It translates to CAWEAGQGAAEQFF.

The rearrangement links TRBV5-6 to TRBJ1-3; 7 bases line up with TRBD1. CDR3 length: 15 amino acids. Germline CDR1 SGHDT, CDR2 YYEEEE. V was clipped by 2 bases and J by 3 bases; unmatched bases: 5. CDR3 in amino acids: CASSLQGIGGNTIYF. CDR3 sequence (DNA): TGTGCCAGCAGCTTACAGGGGATAGGTGGAAACACCATATATTTT.

This chain joins TRBV11-3 and TRBJ1-1; TRBD1 matches 8 bases. The V gene end was trimmed by 6 bases and the J gene end by 2 bases; junction bases not matched to a gene: 11. The CDR3 spans 16 residues. Germline CDR1 and CDR2: SGHNT and YENEEA. The CDR3 DNA sequence: TGTGCCAGCAGGTATGGGGAGACAGGGGCCAACACTGAAGCTTTCTTT. It is translated as CASRYGETGANTEAFF.

In DNA form, the CDR3 reads TGTGCCAGCAGCCAAGACCCGACAGGGGGCCTAGGGGCCCAGTACTTC. Translated: CASSQDPTGGLGAQYF. V gene TRBV4-2 combines with J gene TRBJ2-5, with 10 nucleotides matching TRBD1. After removal of 0 bases from V and 9 bases from J, the junction contained 10 bases not matched to a gene. Germline V gene lookup returns CDR1 LGHNA and CDR2 YNFKEQ. The CDR3 consists of 16 residues.

The chain carries TRBV7-3 and TRBJ2-5; tentatively, D is TRBD2 (6 bases). V lost 2 bases and J 3 bases, leaving 22 bases between the germline ends. Germline V CDR1 and CDR2: SGHTA, FQGTGA. The CDR3 consists of 18 residues. The CDR3 DNA sequence: TGTGCCAGCAGCTTAGGACCGGGACTTCGGCCGCCGGAAGAGACCCAGTACTTC. Translating gives CASSLGPGLRPPEETQYF.

J is TRBJ2-7 and V is TRBV6-2 or TRBV6-3; D unresolved. There are 15 residues in the CDR3. Deletions cut 5 bases from V and 2 bases from J, with 16 bases between. CDR1 is MNHEY and CDR2 is SVGEGT in the germline V gene. In nucleotides, the CDR3 is TGTGCCAGCAGTCAGGAAGTATACCGAACCTACGAGCAGTACTTC. Translating it yields CASSQEVYRTYEQYF.

The chain joins TRBV29-1 to TRBJ1-3; possible D gene TRBD1, 6 bases. Germline V lookup: CDR1 SQVTM, CDR2 ANQGSEA. The CDR3 extends over 13 amino acids. V was clipped by 7 bases and J by 0 bases, with 10 bases between them. The CDR3 is CSGGPSSGNTIYF. CDR3 nucleotide sequence: TGCAGCGGGGGGCCGAGCTCTGGAAACACCATATATTTT.

This clone was observed a handful of times. The J gene is TRBJ1-1, the V gene TRBV11-1; D not certain. V lost 1 base and J 2 bases, leaving 14 bases between the germline ends. The CDR3 runs 16 residues. The V gene's germline CDR1 is SGHAT and CDR2 FQDESV (reference sequence). The CDR3 nucleotides read TGTGCCAGCAGCTTAGGACGGGTCGGACTTAACACTGAAGCTTTCTTT. Translated: CASSLGRVGLNTEAFF.

This chain links TRBV19 with TRBJ1-4; 9 positions agree with TRBD1. After removal of 7 bases from V and 7 bases from J, the junction contained 4 bases not matched to a gene. CDR1 and CDR2 from the germline V gene are LNHDA and SQIVND (reference sequence). The CDR3 runs 13 residues. CDR3: CASTNRGLEKLFF. The DNA of the CDR3 is TGTGCCAGTACAAACAGGGGGCTTGAAAAACTGTTTTTT.

This clone occurred many times. The chain combines TRBV18 with TRBJ1-2; D call uncertain. The V gene's germline CDR1 is KGHSH and CDR2 LQKENI. V was shortened by 4 bases and J by 2 bases, with 11 bases between the two germline ends. The length of the CDR3 is 14 residues. The chain's CDR3 is CASSLEERNYGYTF. CDR3 in DNA: TGTGCCAGCTCACTAGAAGAAAGAAACTATGGCTACACCTTC.

The chain combines TRBV5-1 with TRBJ2-3; TRBD1 aligns across 9 bases. CDR3 length equals 15 residues. The germline V gene encodes CDR1 SGHRS and CDR2 YFSETQ. V dropped 3 bases and J dropped 3; count of bases not matched to a gene: 5. CDR3 in amino acids: CASSWTGVGTDTQYF. For the CDR3, the DNA is TGCGCCAGCAGCTGGACAGGGGTAGGGACAGATACGCAGTATTTT. The variable domain in full, with the rest retrieved from reference TRBV5-1 and TRBJ2-3, is KAGVTQTPRYLIKTRGQQVTLSCSPISGHRSVSWYQQTPGQGLQFLFEYFSETQRNKGNFPGRFSGRQFSNSRSEMNVSTLELGDSALYLCASSWTGVGTDTQYFGPGTRLTVL.

The chain links TRBV29-1 to TRBJ1-2, with D possibly TRBD1 on 5 matching bases. V shed 7 bases and J shed 7 bases, with 19 bases lying between them. The V gene's germline CDR1 is SQVTM and CDR2 ANQGSEA. This CDR3 is built from 13 residues. In nucleotides, the CDR3 is TGCAGCGCCGTAGAGTCAGGGCTTGGTGGCTACACCTTC. This codes for CSAVESGLGGYTF.

This chain links TRBV6-6 with TRBJ2-6; no firm D call. V was cut by 6 bases and J by 0 bases, with 6 bases left in between. CDR1 and CDR2 (germline): MNHNY, SVGAGI (reference sequence). The CDR3 is made up of 14 amino acids. The CDR3 sequence is CASRRSSGANVLTF. CDR3 coding DNA: TGTGCCAGCAGGAGATCCTCTGGGGCCAACGTCCTGACTTTC.

CDR3 nucleotide sequence: TGTGCCAGCAGTGAATCCCTAGTCTACGAGCAGTACTTC. It codes for CASSESLVYEQYF. The chain uses TRBV6-1 and TRBJ2-7; no clear D gene. The CDR3 contains 13 residues. Trimming stripped 2 bases from V and 3 bases from J, with 8 bases between. Germline CDR1 is MNHNS and CDR2 is SASEGT.

On this clone itself: Other DNA sequences within the sample encode an identical CDR3. The rearrangement uses TRBV7-6 and TRBJ2-5, with 8 nucleotides matching TRBD1. V lost 3 bases and J lost 5; bases outside the gene matches: 8. The CDR3 loop spans 15 amino acids. Germline V gives CDR1 SGHVS, CDR2 FNYEAQ. The CDR3 reads CASSFGQGPGETQYF. The DNA for the CDR3 is TGTGCCAGCAGCTTCGGACAGGGCCCAGGGGAGACCCAGTACTTC.

The CDR3 DNA sequence: TGTGCCAGCAGTGGTACAGGGCTTTGGAACACTGAAGCTTTCTTT. This codes for CASSGTGLWNTEAFF. The V call is TRBV25-1, the J call TRBJ1-1; D possibly corresponds to TRBD1 (6 bases). The germline gives CDR1 MGHDK, CDR2 SYGVNS. The CDR3 extends over 15 amino acids. Deletions cut 4 bases from V and 1 base from J, with 13 bases between.

The chain has TRBV5-1 and TRBJ1-6, with 8 bases that match TRBD1. The V gene's germline CDR1 is SGHRS and CDR2 YFSETQ. This CDR3 is built from 15 residues. The V and J ends lost 0 bases and 8 bases, in that order; junction bases with no gene match: 4. The CDR3, as DNA: TGCGCCAGCAGCTTGGGACAGGGGTTATATTCACCCCTCCACTTT. This gives the protein CASSLGQGLYSPLHF.

This chain uses TRBV2 with TRBJ2-7, with D unclear. The germline V gene has CDR1 SNHLY and CDR2 FYNNEI. Trimming stripped 6 bases from V and 4 bases from J, with 13 bases between. CDR3 size: 13 residues. DNA for the CDR3: TGTGCCAGCAGGCTAAGACTCGGGTACGAGCAGTACTTC. Residues: CASRLRLGYEQYF. Combining the CDR3 with reference TRBV2 and TRBJ2-7 gives the whole variable domain EPEVTQTPSHQVTQMGQEVILRCVPISNHLYFYWYRQILGQKVEFLVSFYNNEISEKSEIFDDQFSVERPDGSNFTLKIRSTKLEDSAMYFCASRLRLGYEQYFGPGTRLTVT.

The table lists this clone with a count of one. The germline gene is not matched at one end of the junction; a read error may be the cause. The rearrangement links TRBV25-1 to TRBJ1-6; 7 positions agree with TRBD1. The CDR3 is 15 amino acids. Germline loops: CDR1 MGHDK, CDR2 SYGVNS. The CDR3 sequence: CASSEYDRANSPLHF. In DNA form, the CDR3 reads TGTGCCAGCAGCGAATACGACAGGGCAAATTCACCCCTCCACTTT.

This sequence joins TRBV7-8 and TRBJ1-3; 10 positions agree with TRBD1. The trim removed 4 bases at V and 0 bases at J, leaving 6 bases unmatched. The CDR3 has 17 residues. Germline-derived CDR1 and CDR2 are SGHVS and FQNEAQ. This CDR3 is CASSWTGGIYSGNTIYF. The CDR3 region has the DNA TGTGCCAGCAGCTGGACAGGGGGGATATACTCTGGAAACACCATATATTTT. The full variable domain, rest sourced from reference TRBV7-8 and TRBJ1-3, is GAGVSQSPRYKVAKRGQDVALRCDPISGHVSLFWYQQALGQGPEFLTYFQNEAQLDKSGLPSDRFFAERPEGSVSTLKIQRTQQEDSAVYLCASSWTGGIYSGNTIYFGEGSWLTVV.

The CDR3 DNA reads TGTGCCAGTAGCCAGCGCCTCTTCTACGAGCAGTACTTC. The encoded protein is CASSQRLFYEQYF. The chain recombines TRBV19 with TRBJ2-7; D gene ambiguous. The CDR3 sequence is 13 residues long. The germline CDR1 and CDR2 sequences are LNHDA and SQIVND (reference sequence). V lost 6 bases and J lost 3, with 12 bases in between.

The chain carries TRBV19 and TRBJ1-1; 9 nucleotides match TRBD1. Germline trimming cut 5 bases from V and 7 bases from J; bases unmatched to any gene: 5. The CDR3 loop spans 13 amino acids. Germline V lookup: CDR1 LNHDA, CDR2 SQIVND (reference sequence). The CDR3 loop is CASSPGQGDEAFF. CDR3 DNA sequence: TGTGCCAGTAGTCCGGGACAGGGTGATGAAGCTTTCTTT.

The rearrangement joins TRBV5-1 to TRBJ1-6, with D possibly TRBD1 on 5 matching bases. Germline CDR1 reads SGHRS; CDR2 reads YFSETQ. V was clipped by 7 bases and J by 7 bases, with 15 bases between them. The CDR3 is 14 amino acids. The CDR3, as DNA: TGCGCCAGCTCCCCCAGGGCAGAGAATTCACCCCTCCACTTT. It yields the protein CASSPRAENSPLHF.

Written as DNA, the CDR3 is TGTGCCAGCAGCTCATCAGGGGCGGGTGGCTACACCTTC. It codes for CASSSSGAGGYTF. The chain links TRBV7-9 to TRBJ1-2, with D tentatively TRBD1 (6 bases). The V gene lost 4 bases and the J gene lost 7 bases, with 13 bases spanning the gap. This CDR3 has 13 residues. Germline assignment: CDR1 SEHNR and CDR2 FQNEAQ (reference sequence).